This TCR beta chain was profiled in a study of cytomegalovirus exposure and HLA in healthy donors. The CDR3 runs 15 residues. Germline V gene data show CDR1 as SGDLS and CDR2 as YYNGEE. Trimming took 0 bases from V and 4 from J; bases not matched to a gene: 2. This clone was observed a few times. This PCR relied on a set of 60 Vbeta primers and 13 Jbeta primers. Clones were read by immunoSEQ multiplex PCR, and TCRdb kept only the in-frame ones, dropping some. The table shows approximately 200,000 clones, with just under 75% occurring only once. Sequencing was carried out using PBMCs. The origin of this receptor is a woman aged 30 to 39 in good health and CMV-seropositive. The V call is TRBV9, the J call TRBJ1-1, with 11 bases identical to TRBD1. The CDR3 loop is CASSVGGTGGTEAFF. The CDR3 coding sequence is TGTGCCAGCAGCGTAGGTGGGACAGGGGGCACTGAAGCTTTCTTT.